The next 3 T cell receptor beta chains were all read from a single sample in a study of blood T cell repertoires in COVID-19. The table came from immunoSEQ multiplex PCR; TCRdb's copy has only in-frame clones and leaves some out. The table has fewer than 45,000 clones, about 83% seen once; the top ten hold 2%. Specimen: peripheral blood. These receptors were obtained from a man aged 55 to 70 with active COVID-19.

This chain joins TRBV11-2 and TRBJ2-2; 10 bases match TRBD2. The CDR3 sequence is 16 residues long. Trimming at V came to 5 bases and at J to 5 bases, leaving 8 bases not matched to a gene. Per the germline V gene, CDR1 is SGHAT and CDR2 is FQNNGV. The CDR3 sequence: CASSKLAGQATGELFF. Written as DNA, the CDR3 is TGTGCCAGCAGCAAACTAGCGGGGCAGGCTACCGGGGAGCTGTTTTTT.

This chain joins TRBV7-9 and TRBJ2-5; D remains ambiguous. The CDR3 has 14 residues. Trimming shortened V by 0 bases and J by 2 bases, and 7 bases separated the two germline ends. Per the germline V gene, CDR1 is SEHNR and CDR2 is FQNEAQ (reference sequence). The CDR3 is CASSLALQQETQYF. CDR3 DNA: TGTGCCAGCAGCTTAGCCTTACAACAAGAGACCCAGTACTTC.

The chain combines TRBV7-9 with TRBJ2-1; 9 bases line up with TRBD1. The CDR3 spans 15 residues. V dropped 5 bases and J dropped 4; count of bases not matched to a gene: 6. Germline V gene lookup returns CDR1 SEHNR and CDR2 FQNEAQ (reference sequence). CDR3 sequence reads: CASSPAGQGYNEQFF. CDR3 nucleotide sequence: TGTGCCAGCAGCCCCGCAGGACAGGGGTACAATGAGCAGTTCTTC.